This note documents a single T cell receptor (beta chain) sequence. The CDR3 sequence is 13 residues long. V was clipped by 1 base and J by 4 bases, with 7 bases between them. Germline lookup yields CDR1 SNHLY and CDR2 FYNNEI. Original processing notes: Estimated nucleated cell counts came from reference gene primer amplification. Profiled with immunoSEQ multiplex PCR; TCRdb holds only in-frame clones, not every one. The DNA gave D and trimming, while V, J and clone size come from that table. Of roughly 90,000 clones listed, 75% to 90% were seen once; the top ten hold roughly 37%. The data were obtained in a study of blood T cell repertoires in COVID-19. Study context: Samples of COVID-19 (acute and convalescent) were obtained from the United States, Italy and Spain.

The source is a man older than 75 with acute or convalescent COVID-19. The V gene is TRBV2, the J gene TRBJ1-2; D is uncertain. Material for sequencing was peripheral blood. CDR3 sequence reads: CASSEDSIYGYTF. The CDR3 DNA is TGTGCCAGCAGTGAAGACAGCATCTATGGCTACACCTTC.